Listed here is a single TCR beta chain. The PCR employed 60 Vbeta primers together with 13 Jbeta primers. Sequenced by immunoSEQ multiplex PCR; TCRdb stores in-frame clones only, minus some. This sample yields a few hundred thousand clones, of which almost 85% are seen a single time; more than 0.45% belongs to the top ten. The entry originates in a study of cytomegalovirus exposure and HLA in healthy donors. There are 15 residues in the CDR3. V was trimmed by 1 base and J by 5 bases, leaving 11 bases between them. Germline V lookup: CDR1 SGHVS, CDR2 FNYEAQ. What was sequenced was PBMCs. The sequence was collected from a woman aged 40 to 50 in good health and CMV-seronegative. The genes are TRBV7-6 and TRBJ2-2; possibly TRBD1 for D (6 bases). This CDR3 is CASSLVPGDTGELFF. The DNA for the CDR3 is TGTGCCAGCAGCTTAGTGCCAGGGGATACCGGGGAGCTGTTTTTT. The full variable domain, with the rest looked up from reference TRBV7-6 and TRBJ2-2, is GAGVSQSPRYKVTKRGQDVALRCDPISGHVSLYWYRQALGQGPEFLTYFNYEAQQDKSGLPNDRFSAERPEGSISTLTIQRTEQRDSAMYRCASSLVPGDTGELFFGEGSRLTVL.